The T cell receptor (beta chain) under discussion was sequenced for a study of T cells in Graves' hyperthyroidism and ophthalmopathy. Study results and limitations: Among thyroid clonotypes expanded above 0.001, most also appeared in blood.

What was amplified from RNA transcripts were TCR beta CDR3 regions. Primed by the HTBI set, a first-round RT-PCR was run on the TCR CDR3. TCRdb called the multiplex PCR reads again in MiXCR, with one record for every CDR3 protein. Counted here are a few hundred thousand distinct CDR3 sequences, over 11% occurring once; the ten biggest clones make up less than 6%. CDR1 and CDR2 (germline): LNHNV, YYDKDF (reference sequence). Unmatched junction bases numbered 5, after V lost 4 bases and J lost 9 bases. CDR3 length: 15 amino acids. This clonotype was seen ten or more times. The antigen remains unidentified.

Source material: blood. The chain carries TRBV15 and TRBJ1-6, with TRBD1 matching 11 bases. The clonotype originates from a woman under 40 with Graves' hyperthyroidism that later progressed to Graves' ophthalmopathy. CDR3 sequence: CATSKGQGVGSPLHF. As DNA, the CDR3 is TGTGCCACCAGCAAGGGACAGGGGGTTGGTTCACCCCTCCACTTT.